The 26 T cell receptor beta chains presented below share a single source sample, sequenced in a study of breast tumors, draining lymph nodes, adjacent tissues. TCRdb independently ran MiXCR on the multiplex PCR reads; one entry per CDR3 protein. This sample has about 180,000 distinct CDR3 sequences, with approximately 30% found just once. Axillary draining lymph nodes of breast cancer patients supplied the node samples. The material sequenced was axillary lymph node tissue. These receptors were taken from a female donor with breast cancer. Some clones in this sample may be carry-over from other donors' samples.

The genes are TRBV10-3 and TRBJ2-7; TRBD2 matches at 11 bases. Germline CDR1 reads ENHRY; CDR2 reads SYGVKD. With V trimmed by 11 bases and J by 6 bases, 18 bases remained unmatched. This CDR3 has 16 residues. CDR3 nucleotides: TGTGCCCTGACTAGCGGGGCCGGCGTTGCTACGGCCGAGCAGTACTTC. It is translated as CALTSGAGVATAEQYF.

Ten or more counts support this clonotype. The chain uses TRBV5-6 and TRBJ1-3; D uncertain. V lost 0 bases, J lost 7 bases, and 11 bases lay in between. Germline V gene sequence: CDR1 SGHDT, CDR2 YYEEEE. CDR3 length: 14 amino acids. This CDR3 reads CASSLDAEGNTIYF. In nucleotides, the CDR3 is TGTGCCAGCAGCTTGGACGCGGAAGGCAACACCATATATTTT.

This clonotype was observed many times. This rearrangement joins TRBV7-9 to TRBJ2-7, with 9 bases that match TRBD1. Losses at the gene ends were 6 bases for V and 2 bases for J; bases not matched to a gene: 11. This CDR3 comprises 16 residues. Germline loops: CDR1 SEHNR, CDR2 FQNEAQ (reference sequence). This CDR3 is CASSPRRGQGPYEQYF. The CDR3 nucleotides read TGTGCCAGCAGTCCTCGGCGGGGACAGGGTCCCTACGAGCAGTACTTC. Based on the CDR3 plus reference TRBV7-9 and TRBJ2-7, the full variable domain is DTGVSQNPRHKITKRGQNVTFRCDPISEHNRLYWYRQTLGQGPEFLTYFQNEAQLEKSRLLSDRFSAERPKGSFSTLEIQRTEQGDSAMYLCASSPRRGQGPYEQYFGPGTRLTVT.

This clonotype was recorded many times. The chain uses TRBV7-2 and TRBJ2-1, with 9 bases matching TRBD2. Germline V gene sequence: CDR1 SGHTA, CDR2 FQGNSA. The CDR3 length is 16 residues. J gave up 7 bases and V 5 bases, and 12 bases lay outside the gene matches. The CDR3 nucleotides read TGTGCCAGCAGCGCAGGGGGTCTAGCGGGGAAAAATGAGCAGTTCTTC. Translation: CASSAGGLAGKNEQFF.

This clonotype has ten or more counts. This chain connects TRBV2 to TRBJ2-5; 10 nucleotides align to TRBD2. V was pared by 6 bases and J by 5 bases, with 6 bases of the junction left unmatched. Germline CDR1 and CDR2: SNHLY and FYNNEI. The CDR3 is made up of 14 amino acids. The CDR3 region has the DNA TGTGCCAGCAGGAGACTAGCGGGCGGCGAGACCCAGTACTTC. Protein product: CASRRLAGGETQYF.

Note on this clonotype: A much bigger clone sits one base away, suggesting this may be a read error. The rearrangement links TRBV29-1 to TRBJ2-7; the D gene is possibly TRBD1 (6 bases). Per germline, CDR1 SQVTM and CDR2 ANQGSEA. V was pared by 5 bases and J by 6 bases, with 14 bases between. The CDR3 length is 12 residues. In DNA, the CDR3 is TGCAGCGTTTTAAAGGGGGAATGCGAGCAGTACTTC. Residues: CSVLKGECEQYF.

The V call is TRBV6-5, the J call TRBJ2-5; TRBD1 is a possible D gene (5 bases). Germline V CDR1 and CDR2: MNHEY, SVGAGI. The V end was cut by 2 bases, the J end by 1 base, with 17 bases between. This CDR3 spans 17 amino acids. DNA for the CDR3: TGTGCCAGCAGTTACAATGGGGCAGTCAAGACCCAAGAGACCCAGTACTTC. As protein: CASSYNGAVKTQETQYF.

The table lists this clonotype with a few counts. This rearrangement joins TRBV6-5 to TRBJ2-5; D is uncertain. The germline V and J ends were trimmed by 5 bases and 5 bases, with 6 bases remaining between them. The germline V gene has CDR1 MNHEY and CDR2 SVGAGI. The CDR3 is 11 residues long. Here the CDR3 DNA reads TGTGCCAGCAGTCCCGACGAGACCCAGTACTTC. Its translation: CASSPDETQYF.

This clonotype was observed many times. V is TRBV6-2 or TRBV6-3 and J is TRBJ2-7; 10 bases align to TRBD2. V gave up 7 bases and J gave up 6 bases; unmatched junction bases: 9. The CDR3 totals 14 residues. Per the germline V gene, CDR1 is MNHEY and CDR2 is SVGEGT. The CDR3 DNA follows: TGTGCCAGCAAGATAGCGGGGGGCCTCGGCGAGCAGTACTTC. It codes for CASKIAGGLGEQYF.

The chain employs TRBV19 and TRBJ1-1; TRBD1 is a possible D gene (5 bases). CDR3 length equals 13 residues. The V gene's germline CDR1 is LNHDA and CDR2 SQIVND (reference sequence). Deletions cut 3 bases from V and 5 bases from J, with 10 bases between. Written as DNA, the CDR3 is TGTGCCAGTAGTATCTCGTCAGGGACTGAAGCTTTCTTT. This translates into CASSISSGTEAFF.

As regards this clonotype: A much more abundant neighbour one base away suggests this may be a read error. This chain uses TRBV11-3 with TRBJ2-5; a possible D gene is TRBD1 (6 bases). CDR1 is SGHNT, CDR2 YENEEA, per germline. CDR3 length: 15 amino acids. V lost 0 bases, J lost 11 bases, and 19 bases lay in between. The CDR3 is CASSLEGQQYNEQYF. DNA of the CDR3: TGTGCCAGCAGCTTAGAAGGACAGCAATACAATGAGCAGTACTTC.

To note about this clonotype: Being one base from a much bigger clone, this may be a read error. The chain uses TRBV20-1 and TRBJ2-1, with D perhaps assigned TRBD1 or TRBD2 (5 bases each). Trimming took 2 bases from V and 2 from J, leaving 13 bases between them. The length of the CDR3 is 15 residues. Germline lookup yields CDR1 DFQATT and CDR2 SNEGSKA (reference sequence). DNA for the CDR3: TGCAGTGCTAGACGCGGGTGGGGGACCTACAATGAGCAGTTCTTC. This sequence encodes CSARRGWGTYNEQFF.

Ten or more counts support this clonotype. The CDR3 nucleotides are TGTGCCAGCAGCCCGCCGACAGGGGATAGCAATCAGCCCCAGCATTTT. Translating it yields CASSPPTGDSNQPQHF. The chain joins TRBV5-5 to TRBJ1-5; 8 bases agree with TRBD1. Trimming took 4 bases from V and 0 from J; bases not matched to a gene: 6. CDR1 and CDR2 from the germline V gene are SGHKS and YYEKEE (reference sequence). This CDR3 comprises 16 residues.

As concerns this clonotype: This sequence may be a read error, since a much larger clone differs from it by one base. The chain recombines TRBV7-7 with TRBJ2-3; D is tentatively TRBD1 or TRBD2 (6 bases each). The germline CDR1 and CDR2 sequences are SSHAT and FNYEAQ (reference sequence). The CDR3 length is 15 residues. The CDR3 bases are TGTGCTGGCAGCCCGGGTCCGGGGGCGGGAGATACGCAGTATTTT. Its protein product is CAGSPGPGAGDTQYF.

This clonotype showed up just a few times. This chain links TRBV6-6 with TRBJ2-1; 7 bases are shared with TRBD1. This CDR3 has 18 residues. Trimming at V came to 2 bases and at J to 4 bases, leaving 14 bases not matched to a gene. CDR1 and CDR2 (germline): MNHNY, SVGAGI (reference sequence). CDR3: CASSYPRQGSSSYNEQFF. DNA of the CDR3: TGTGCCAGCAGTTACCCAAGACAGGGCTCTTCATCATACAATGAGCAGTTCTTC.

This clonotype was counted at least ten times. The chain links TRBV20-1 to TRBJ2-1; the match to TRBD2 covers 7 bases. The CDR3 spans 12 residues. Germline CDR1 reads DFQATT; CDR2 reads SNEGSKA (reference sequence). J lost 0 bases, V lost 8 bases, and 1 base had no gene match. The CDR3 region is CSSGASYNEQFF. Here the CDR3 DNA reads TGCAGTAGCGGGGCCTCCTACAATGAGCAGTTCTTC.

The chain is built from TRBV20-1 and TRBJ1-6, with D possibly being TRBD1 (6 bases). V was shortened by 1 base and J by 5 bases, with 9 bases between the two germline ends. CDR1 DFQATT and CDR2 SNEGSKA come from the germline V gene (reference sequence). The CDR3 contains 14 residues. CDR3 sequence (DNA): TGCAGTGCTAGAGGGACAGTAGATAATTCACCCCTCCACTTT. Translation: CSARGTVDNSPLHF.

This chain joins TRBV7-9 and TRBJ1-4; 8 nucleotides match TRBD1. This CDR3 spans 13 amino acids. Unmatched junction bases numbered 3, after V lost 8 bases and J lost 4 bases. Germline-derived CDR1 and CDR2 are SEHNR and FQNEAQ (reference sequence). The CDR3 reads CASGGQVNEKLFF. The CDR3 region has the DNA TGTGCCAGCGGGGGACAGGTTAATGAAAAACTGTTTTTT. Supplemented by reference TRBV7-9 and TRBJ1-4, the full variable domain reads DTGVSQNPRHKITKRGQNVTFRCDPISEHNRLYWYRQTLGQGPEFLTYFQNEAQLEKSRLLSDRFSAERPKGSFSTLEIQRTEQGDSAMYLCASGGQVNEKLFFGSGTQLSVL.

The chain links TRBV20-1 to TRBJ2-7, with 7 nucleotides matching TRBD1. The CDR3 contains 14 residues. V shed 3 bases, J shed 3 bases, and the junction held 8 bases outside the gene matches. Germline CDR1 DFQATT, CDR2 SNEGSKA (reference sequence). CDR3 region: CSASTRAGGYEQYF. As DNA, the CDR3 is TGCAGTGCTAGTACCAGGGCAGGGGGCTACGAGCAGTACTTC.

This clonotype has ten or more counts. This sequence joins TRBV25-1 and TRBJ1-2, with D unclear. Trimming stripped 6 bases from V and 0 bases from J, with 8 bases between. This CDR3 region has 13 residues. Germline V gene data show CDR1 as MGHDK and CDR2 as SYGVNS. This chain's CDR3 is CASSLSPNYGYTF. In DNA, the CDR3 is TGTGCCAGCAGCCTGAGCCCTAACTATGGCTACACCTTC.

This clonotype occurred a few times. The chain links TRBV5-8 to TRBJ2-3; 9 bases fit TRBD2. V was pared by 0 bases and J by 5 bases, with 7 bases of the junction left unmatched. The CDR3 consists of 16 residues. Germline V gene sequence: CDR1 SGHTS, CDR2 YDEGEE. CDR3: CASSLGSRGGIDTQYF. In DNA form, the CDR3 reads TGTGCCAGCAGCTTGGGTTCGCGGGGGGGAATAGATACGCAGTATTTT.

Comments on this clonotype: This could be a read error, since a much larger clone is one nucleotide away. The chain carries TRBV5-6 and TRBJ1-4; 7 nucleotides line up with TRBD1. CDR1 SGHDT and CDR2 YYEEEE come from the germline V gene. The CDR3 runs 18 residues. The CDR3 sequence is CVSSRIRGGERGNEKLFF. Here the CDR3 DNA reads TGTGTCAGCAGCCGGATCAGGGGGGGCGAAAGGGGTAATGAAAAACTGTTTTTT.

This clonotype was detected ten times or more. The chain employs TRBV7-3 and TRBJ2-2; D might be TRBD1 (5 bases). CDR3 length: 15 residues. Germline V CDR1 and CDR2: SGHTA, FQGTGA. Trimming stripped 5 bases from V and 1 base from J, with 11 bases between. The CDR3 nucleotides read TGTGCCAGCAGCCCCCAGGGTTGGAACACCGGGGAGCTGTTTTTT. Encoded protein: CASSPQGWNTGELFF.

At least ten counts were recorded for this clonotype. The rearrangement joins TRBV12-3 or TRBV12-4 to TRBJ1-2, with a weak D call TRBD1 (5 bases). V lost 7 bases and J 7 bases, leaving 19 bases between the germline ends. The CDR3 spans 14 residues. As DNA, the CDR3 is TGTGCCAGCAATCAGCAGGGATTGGTAGGTGGCTACACCTTC. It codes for CASNQQGLVGGYTF.

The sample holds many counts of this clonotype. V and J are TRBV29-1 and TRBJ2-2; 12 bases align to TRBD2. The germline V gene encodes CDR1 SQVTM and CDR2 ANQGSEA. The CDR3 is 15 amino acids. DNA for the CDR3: TGCAGTATCAGCCAACTAGCGGGAGGAACCGGGGAGCTGTTTTTT. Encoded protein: CSISQLAGGTGELFF.

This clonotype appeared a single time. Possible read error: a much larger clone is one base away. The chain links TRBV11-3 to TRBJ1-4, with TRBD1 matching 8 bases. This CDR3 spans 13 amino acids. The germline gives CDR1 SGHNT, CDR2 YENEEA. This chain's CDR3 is CASSQGANEKPFF. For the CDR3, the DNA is TGTGCCAGCAGTCAGGGGGCTAATGAAAAACCGTTTTTT. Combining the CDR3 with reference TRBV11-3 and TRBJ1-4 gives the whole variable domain EAGVVQSPRYKIIEKKQPVAFWCNPISGHNTLYWYLQNLGQGPELLIRYENEEAVDDSQLPKDRFSAERLKGVDSTLKIQPAELGDSAVYLCASSQGANEKPFFGSGTQLSVL.